Listed here are 10 T cell receptor beta chains from one sample, sequenced in a study of regulatory T cells in long-lasting Graves disease. Time point described: persistent/refractory GD, antithyroid drugs over 5 years with positive TRAb. The TCR library was prepared using RNA isolated from PBMCs. The authors built TCR beta libraries using iRepertoire HTBI primers and Arm-PCR of CDR3 regions. TCRdb independently ran MiXCR on the multiplex PCR reads; one entry per CDR3 protein. This sample has 400,000 to 500,000 distinct CDR3 sequences, with under 25% found just once. Sequenced material: peripheral blood mononuclear cells (PBMCs), taken when the disease was refractory, from a patient treated with antithyroid drugs. The receptor set was obtained from a female donor with Graves disease.

This clonotype appeared many times. This chain uses TRBV24-1 with TRBJ2-5, with 8 bases identical to TRBD1. V shed 2 bases, J shed 4 bases, and the junction held 8 bases outside the gene matches. Germline V gives CDR1 KGHDR, CDR2 SFDVKD. The length of the CDR3 is 16 residues. CDR3 nucleotide sequence: TGTGCCACCAGTGATTCGGCCCTGACAGGGGCAGAGACCCAGTACTTC. As protein: CATSDSALTGAETQYF.

This clonotype was counted a few times. This chain links TRBV12-3 or TRBV12-4 with TRBJ1-6; weak D call: TRBD1 (5 bases). The CDR3 runs to 15 residues. Trimming cost V 4 bases and J 9 bases, with 16 bases left between them. The CDR3 reads CASSSDSAAGSPLHF. The CDR3 coding sequence is TGTGCCAGCAGTTCCGACAGCGCCGCGGGTTCACCCCTCCACTTT.

The V call is TRBV19, the J call TRBJ2-7; unclear D gene. Trimming removed 4 bases from V and 3 bases from J, with 10 bases in between. Germline CDR1 reads LNHDA; CDR2 reads SQIVND (reference sequence). This CDR3 region has 13 residues. CDR3 sequence: CASSTWSGYEQYF. DNA for the CDR3: TGTGCCAGTAGTACCTGGTCGGGCTACGAGCAGTACTTC.

The chain carries TRBV11-2 and TRBJ2-7; D is undetermined. The CDR3 consists of 12 residues. The V gene's germline CDR1 is SGHAT and CDR2 FQNNGV. Trimming cost V 2 bases and J 10 bases, with 12 bases left between them. The CDR3 reads CASSLTFLPQYF. CDR3 DNA sequence: TGTGCCAGCAGCTTAACCTTTCTCCCTCAGTACTTC.

Ten or more counts support this clonotype. The genes are TRBV20-1 and TRBJ1-2, with 10 bases that match TRBD1. The CDR3 loop spans 16 amino acids. After removal of 1 base from V and 3 bases from J, the junction contained 8 bases not matched to a gene. The germline gives CDR1 DFQATT, CDR2 SNEGSKA (reference sequence). The CDR3 bases are TGCAGTGCTAGAGTCTCGACAGGGGGCTTTCACTATGGCTACACCTTC. Residues: CSARVSTGGFHYGYTF.

The chain employs TRBV5-1 and TRBJ2-7; TRBD2 matches at 10 bases. V trimming: 1 base; J trimming: 2 bases; junction bases outside the gene matches: 9. CDR1 and CDR2 from the germline V gene are SGHRS and YFSETQ. This CDR3 spans 17 amino acids. CDR3 DNA: TGCGCCAGCAGCTTGCTTCCGGGACTAGCGAAACCCTACGAGCAGTACTTC. Protein: CASSLLPGLAKPYEQYF.

Many counts were recorded for this clonotype. A read error may produce the germline difference seen at one junction end. The chain employs TRBV5-1 and TRBJ1-1; 8 positions match TRBD1. The CDR3 covers 14 residues. The germline CDR1 and CDR2 sequences are SGHRS and YFSETQ. The CDR3 DNA sequence: TGTGCCAGCAGCTTCCAGGGGGCAGGCACTGAAGCTTTCTTT. Protein: CASSFQGAGTEAFF. The variable domain in full, with the rest retrieved from reference TRBV5-1 and TRBJ1-1, is KAGVTQTPRYLIKTRGQQVTLSCSPISGHRSVSWYQQTPGQGLQFLFEYFSETQRNKGNFPGRFSGRQFSNSRSEMNVSTLELGDSALYLCASSFQGAGTEAFFGQGTRLTVV.

V usage is TRBV20-1 and J usage is TRBJ2-1; 9 bases are a match to TRBD1. V lost 2 bases to trimming and J lost 11 bases; unmatched junction nucleotides: 10. Germline lookup yields CDR1 DFQATT and CDR2 SNEGSKA (reference sequence). The CDR3 extends over 14 amino acids. The CDR3 bases are TGCAGTGCTAGACCACCGGGACAGGGATATCAGCAGTTCTTC. This sequence encodes CSARPPGQGYQQFF.

This clonotype was seen a handful of times. V usage is TRBV25-1 and J usage is TRBJ2-7; D is ambiguous. The ends were cut back, 3 bases at V and 6 bases at J, with 18 bases in the middle. CDR1 is MGHDK, CDR2 SYGVNS, per germline. The CDR3 covers 15 residues. This chain's CDR3 is CASSDVPDGAFEQYF. As DNA, the CDR3 is TGTGCCAGCAGTGACGTCCCGGACGGCGCGTTCGAGCAGTACTTC.

The gene calls are TRBV2 and TRBJ1-1; no clear D gene. Per the germline V gene, CDR1 is SNHLY and CDR2 is FYNNEI. Trimming removed 4 bases at V and 1 base at J, with 10 bases between. The CDR3 spans 14 residues. The CDR3 bases are TGTGCCAGCAGTGGACCGGGCGGGAACACTGAAGCTTTCTTT. This encodes CASSGPGGNTEAFF. Based on the CDR3 plus reference TRBV2 and TRBJ1-1, the full variable domain is EPEVTQTPSHQVTQMGQEVILRCVPISNHLYFYWYRQILGQKVEFLVSFYNNEISEKSEIFDDQFSVERPDGSNFTLKIRSTKLEDSAMYFCASSGPGGNTEAFFGQGTRLTVV.